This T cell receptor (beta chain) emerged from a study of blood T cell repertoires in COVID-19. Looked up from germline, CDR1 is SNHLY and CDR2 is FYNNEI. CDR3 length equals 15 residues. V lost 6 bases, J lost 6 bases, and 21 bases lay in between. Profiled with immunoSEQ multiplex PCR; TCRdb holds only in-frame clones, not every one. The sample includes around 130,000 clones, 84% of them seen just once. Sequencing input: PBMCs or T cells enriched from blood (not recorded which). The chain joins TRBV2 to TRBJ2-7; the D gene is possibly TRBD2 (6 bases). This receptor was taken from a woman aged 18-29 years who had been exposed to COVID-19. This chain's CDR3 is CASRLAETPPGEQYF. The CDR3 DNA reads TGTGCCAGCAGGTTAGCGGAGACCCCACCGGGCGAGCAGTACTTC.